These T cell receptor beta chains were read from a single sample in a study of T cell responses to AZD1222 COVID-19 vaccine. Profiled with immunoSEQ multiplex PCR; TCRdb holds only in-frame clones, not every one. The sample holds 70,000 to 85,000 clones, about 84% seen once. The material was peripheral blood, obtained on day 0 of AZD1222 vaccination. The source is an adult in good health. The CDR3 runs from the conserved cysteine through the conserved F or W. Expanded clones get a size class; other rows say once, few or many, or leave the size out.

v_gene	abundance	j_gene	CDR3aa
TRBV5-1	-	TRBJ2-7	CASSLLGGTYEQYF
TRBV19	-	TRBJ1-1	CASIPRDRGTEAFF
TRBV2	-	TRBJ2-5	CATHRGLGETQYF
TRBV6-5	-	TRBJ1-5	CASSLSNSNQPQHF
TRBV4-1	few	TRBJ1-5	CASSQAVGSNQPQHF
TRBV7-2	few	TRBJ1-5	CASSLAQGTDQPQHF
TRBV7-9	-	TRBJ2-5	CASSPRGVLPETQYF
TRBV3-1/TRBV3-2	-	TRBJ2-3	CASSRTSGGALTQYF
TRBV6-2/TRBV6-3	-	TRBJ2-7	CASSWSTASYEQYF
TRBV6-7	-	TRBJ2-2	CASIQGTGFSTGELFF
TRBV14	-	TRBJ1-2	CASSRSVTEVRMYGYTF
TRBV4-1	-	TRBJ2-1	CASQDYNEQFF
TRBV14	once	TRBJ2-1	CASSQVRRLAVTGDEQFF
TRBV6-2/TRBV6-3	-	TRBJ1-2	CASSGQYATNYGYTF
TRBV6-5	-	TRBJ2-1	CANPDRSDNEQFF
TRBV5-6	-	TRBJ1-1	CASSLLVSEAFF
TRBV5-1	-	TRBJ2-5	CASSPGRGETQYF
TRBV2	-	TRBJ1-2	CASSEGRSSTYGYTF
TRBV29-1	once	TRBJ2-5	CSVTGGGPQETQYF
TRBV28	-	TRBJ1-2	CASSLSGQGYGYTF
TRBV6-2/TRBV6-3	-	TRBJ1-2	CASSYDPRGYTF
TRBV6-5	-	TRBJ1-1	CASSYIMNTEAFF
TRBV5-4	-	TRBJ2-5	CASSPDQETQYF
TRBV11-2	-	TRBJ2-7	CASSVTQGTYEQYF
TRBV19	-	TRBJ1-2	CASSPNRGGGYTF
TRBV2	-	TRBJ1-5	CASKGASDGNQPQHF
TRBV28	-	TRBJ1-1	CASSLARAEAFF
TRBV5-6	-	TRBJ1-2	CASSLADSPYGYTF
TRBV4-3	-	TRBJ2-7	CASSQDHVAVSSYEQYF
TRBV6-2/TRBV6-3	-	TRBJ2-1	CASSYSFGKADDEQFF
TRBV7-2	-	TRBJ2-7	CASSFGGTSSYEQYF
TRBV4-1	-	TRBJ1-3	CASSQDSAGVNTIYF
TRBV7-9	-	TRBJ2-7	CASRTTLGQGVLGYEQYF
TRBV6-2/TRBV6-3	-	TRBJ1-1	CASSHRDRTEAFF
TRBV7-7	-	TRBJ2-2	CASSKGGGRNTGELFF
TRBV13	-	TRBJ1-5	CASSIRDRGIQPQHF
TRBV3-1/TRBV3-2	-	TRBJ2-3	CASSQEDGDTQYF
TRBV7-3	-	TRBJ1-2	CASSHPGTEVYTF
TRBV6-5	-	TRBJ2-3	CASSYSGTGDTDTQYF
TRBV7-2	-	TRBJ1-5	CASSLVGVNQPQHF
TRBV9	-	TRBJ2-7	CASIHGWEGGPYEQYF
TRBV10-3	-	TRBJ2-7	CAISEDTYEQYF
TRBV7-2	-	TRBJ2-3	CASSPPTSGGDTDTQYF
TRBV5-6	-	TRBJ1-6	CASSAETGGSPLHF
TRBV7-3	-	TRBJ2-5	CASSSGLAGGKARETQYF